The 23 T cell receptor beta chains presented below share a single source sample, sequenced in a study of technical replicates of blood from several donors (dated 2017 in TCRdb). Libraries were made using the immunoSEQ multiplex PCR assay. The immuneACCESS repertoire file appears here via TCRdb, limited to in-frame rearrangements. These files lack a portion of the clones; in checked studies, under half of the deficit traces to unresolved V genes, and the cause of the others is not known. Counted in this sample were under 85,000 clones; about 92% of them appeared once. The leading ten clones occupy about 0.41% of the sample. Specimen: T cells isolated from PBMCs. The receptors were gathered from a human donor in good health.

This sequence joins TRBV5-6 and TRBJ2-1; 7 bases fit TRBD2. The CDR3 consists of 15 residues. The germline CDR1 and CDR2 sequences are SGHDT and YYEEEE. The ends lost 2 bases at V and 3 bases at J; junction bases unmatched: 5. CDR3 coding DNA: TGTGCCAGCAGCTTATACCGGGACTACTACAATGAGCAGTTCTTC. This translates into CASSLYRDYYNEQFF.

The chain links TRBV10-3 to TRBJ2-3, with TRBD1 matching 9 bases. Germline V gene sequence: CDR1 ENHRY, CDR2 SYGVKD. V gave up 7 bases and J gave up 3 bases; unmatched junction bases: 8. CDR3 length: 15 amino acids. Here the CDR3 reads CAITGGQGSTDTQYF. The CDR3 DNA follows: TGTGCCATCACCGGTGGACAGGGGAGTACAGATACGCAGTATTTT.

This chain uses TRBV19 with TRBJ1-2, with D perhaps TRBD1 (5 bases). Trimming took off 3 bases at V and 6 bases at J, with 14 bases between the two ends. There are 14 residues in the CDR3. Per the germline V gene, CDR1 is LNHDA and CDR2 is SQIVND (reference sequence). The CDR3 nucleotides read TGTGCCAGTAGTATTGAGCGGGGGGATGATGGCTACACCTTC. This translates into CASSIERGDDGYTF.

This clone was observed a single time. The chain's CDR3 is CASSSGRRDYEQYF. CDR3 nucleotide sequence: TGTGCCAGCAGTTCCGGGCGCAGGGACTACGAGCAGTACTTC. The J gene is TRBJ2-7, the V gene TRBV27, with TRBD1 as a possible D gene (5 bases). The germline V gene encodes CDR1 MNHEY and CDR2 SMNVEV (reference sequence). The V end was cut by 4 bases, the J end by 3 bases, with 13 bases between. The CDR3 is 14 residues long.

The V call is TRBV7-2, the J call TRBJ1-1, with D maybe TRBD1 (6 bases). Trimming shortened V by 3 bases and J by 4 bases, and 21 bases separated the two germline ends. Per germline, CDR1 SGHTA and CDR2 FQGNSA. The CDR3 sequence is 17 residues long. The CDR3 bases are TGTGCCAGCAGCTTGAACCCGACAGGCTTGGTAGCCACTGAAGCTTTCTTT. Translation gives CASSLNPTGLVATEAFF.

The chain joins TRBV5-6 to TRBJ2-7, with a weak D call TRBD1 (5 bases). V was shortened by 3 bases and J by 3 bases, with 7 bases between the two germline ends. This CDR3 comprises 12 residues. From germline, CDR1 is SGHDT and CDR2 YYEEEE. CDR3 residues: CASSSQDYEQYF. CDR3 coding DNA: TGTGCCAGCAGCTCACAGGACTACGAGCAGTACTTC.

The V call is TRBV25-1, the J call TRBJ1-2, with 9 bases that match TRBD1. The V gene end was trimmed by 6 bases and the J gene end by 0 bases; junction bases not matched to a gene: 2. The CDR3 totals 14 residues. Germline CDR1 MGHDK, CDR2 SYGVNS. CDR3 coding DNA: TGTGCCAGCAGAACAGGGGGCGCTAACTATGGCTACACCTTC. Protein product: CASRTGGANYGYTF.

This clone has a single count. This chain links TRBV9 with TRBJ2-3; 7 bases match TRBD2. The V gene's germline CDR1 is SGDLS and CDR2 YYNGEE. With 3 bases clipped from V and 6 bases from J, the junction kept 7 bases outside the gene matches. CDR3 length: 14 amino acids. The CDR3 here is CASSARTRGDTQYF. The CDR3 nucleotides read TGTGCCAGCAGCGCCCGGACTAGAGGGGATACGCAGTATTTT. Full variable domain (remainder filled in from reference TRBV9 and TRBJ2-3): DSGVTQTPKHLITATGQRVTLRCSPRSGDLSVYWYQQSLDQGLQFLIQYYNGEERAKGNILERFSAQQFPDLHSELNLSSLELGDSALYFCASSARTRGDTQYFGPGTRLTVL.

This chain links TRBV7-8 with TRBJ2-1, with a tentative D call TRBD2 (6 bases). The ends were cut back, 4 bases at V and 3 bases at J, with 16 bases in the middle. Looked up from germline, CDR1 is SGHVS and CDR2 is FQNEAQ. CDR3 length: 16 amino acids. The CDR3 protein is CASSSTGDQFYNEQFF. The CDR3 nucleotides are TGTGCCAGCAGCTCTACGGGGGACCAATTCTACAATGAGCAGTTCTTC.

The genes are TRBV5-1 and TRBJ1-3, with D possibly TRBD1 on 5 matching bases. CDR3 length: 12 residues. Germline assignment: CDR1 SGHRS and CDR2 YFSETQ. V dropped 7 bases and J dropped 1 base, with 6 bases sitting between them. The CDR3 DNA reads TGCGCCAGCGGGGGGTCTGGAAACACCATATATTTT. Translating it yields CASGGSGNTIYF.

This chain connects TRBV5-1 to TRBJ1-3; TRBD1 matches at 9 bases. Germline V gene data show CDR1 as SGHRS and CDR2 as YFSETQ. The trim removed 0 bases at V and 4 bases at J, leaving 5 bases unmatched. CDR3 length: 16 amino acids. CDR3 coding DNA: TGCGCCAGCAGCTTGGCCGGGACAGGGTCAGGAAACACCATATATTTT. It yields the protein CASSLAGTGSGNTIYF.

V usage is TRBV2 and J usage is TRBJ2-2; no reliable D call. The CDR3 loop spans 14 amino acids. Trimming cost V 1 base and J 6 bases, with 9 bases left between them. Germline V gene data show CDR1 as SNHLY and CDR2 as FYNNEI. The DNA for the CDR3 is TGTGCCAGCAGTGAAGTCTTACGCGCCGGGGAGCTGTTTTTT. Translating gives CASSEVLRAGELFF.

The chain recombines TRBV7-9 with TRBJ2-2; TRBD2 agrees at 10 bases. With V trimmed by 6 bases and J by 6 bases, 4 bases remained unmatched. From germline, CDR1 is SEHNR and CDR2 FQNEAQ (reference sequence). The CDR3 totals 14 residues. The CDR3 sequence is CASSSSGRAGELFF. CDR3 DNA sequence: TGTGCCAGCAGTTCCAGCGGGAGGGCCGGGGAGCTGTTTTTT.

This clone was seen a single time. The V gene is TRBV7-3, the J gene TRBJ2-3; D remains unclear. Between the trimmed V and J ends, which lost 2 bases and 2 bases, there was a span of 14 bases. The germline V gene has CDR1 SGHTA and CDR2 FQGTGA. The CDR3 is 16 amino acids. The CDR3 region is CASSLYSTDNTDTQYF. The CDR3 region has the DNA TGTGCCAGCAGCTTATACTCTACAGATAACACAGATACGCAGTATTTT.

The chain is built from TRBV11-2 and TRBJ2-7; the match to TRBD2 covers 9 bases. CDR3 size: 15 residues. Per germline, CDR1 SGHAT and CDR2 FQNNGV. Trimming took 0 bases from V and 3 from J; bases not matched to a gene: 3. CDR3 residues: CASSLDASGIYEQYF. CDR3 sequence (DNA): TGTGCCAGCAGCTTAGACGCTAGCGGGATCTACGAGCAGTACTTC. The variable domain in full, completed from reference TRBV11-2 and TRBJ2-7, reads EAGVAQSPRYKIIEKRQSVAFWCNPISGHATLYWYQQILGQGPKLLIQFQNNGVVDDSQLPKDRFSAERLKGVDSTLKIQPAKLEDSAVYLCASSLDASGIYEQYFGPGTRLTVT.

The chain joins TRBV7-2 to TRBJ2-1; 7 bases map to TRBD2. This CDR3 is 15 amino acids long. V lost 5 bases to trimming and J lost 8 bases; unmatched junction nucleotides: 12. Per germline, CDR1 SGHTA and CDR2 FQGNSA. The CDR3 loop reads CASSPSSGPFHEQFF. The CDR3 DNA reads TGTGCCAGCAGCCCGTCTAGCGGACCTTTCCATGAGCAGTTCTTC. Looking up the rest from reference TRBV7-2 and TRBJ2-1 gives the full variable domain: GAGVSQSPSNKVTEKGKDVELRCDPISGHTALYWYRQSLGQGLEFLIYFQGNSAPDKSGLPSDRFSAERTGGSVSTLTIQRTQQEDSAVYLCASSPSSGPFHEQFFGPGTRLTVL.

V and J are TRBV11-2 and TRBJ2-7; 8 bases fit TRBD1. The CDR3 extends over 15 amino acids. The trim removed 4 bases at V and 5 bases at J, leaving 10 bases unmatched. Germline V gives CDR1 SGHAT, CDR2 FQNNGV. For the CDR3, the DNA is TGTGCCAGCAGCTCGGCCGGGACAGGCGCGGACGAGCAGTACTTC. Amino acids: CASSSAGTGADEQYF.

Only one count was recorded for this clone. The chain links TRBV27 to TRBJ2-3; tentatively, D is TRBD2 (6 bases). The germline gives CDR1 MNHEY, CDR2 SMNVEV (reference sequence). V lost 0 bases to trimming and J lost 3 bases, with 16 bases between them. The CDR3 extends over 17 amino acids. CDR3 nucleotide sequence: TGTGCCAGCAGTTTATCGTTGAGGGAGGTTTCAACAGATACGCAGTATTTT. Translated, it gives CASSLSLREVSTDTQYF.

The chain is built from TRBV6-6 and TRBJ2-1; the match to TRBD2 covers 9 bases. Trimming at V came to 7 bases and at J to 5 bases, leaving 6 bases not matched to a gene. The CDR3 runs to 14 residues. In germline, CDR1 is MNHNY, CDR2 SVGAGI (reference sequence). In DNA, the CDR3 is TGTGCCAGCACCGTAGCGGGGGCAAACAATGAGCAGTTCTTC. It encodes CASTVAGANNEQFF.

The rearrangement joins TRBV7-2 to TRBJ2-5, with TRBD2 as a possible D gene (6 bases). V gave up 0 bases and J gave up 1 base, with 6 bases separating them. Looked up from germline, CDR1 is SGHTA and CDR2 is FQGNSA. This CDR3 is 14 amino acids long. The CDR3 spells CASSLAGSQETQYF. The CDR3 DNA reads TGTGCCAGCAGCTTAGCCGGGAGCCAAGAGACCCAGTACTTC.

The chain uses TRBV2 and TRBJ2-5, with D tentatively TRBD2 (6 bases). The CDR3 length is 11 residues. Trimming stripped 7 bases from V and 5 bases from J, with 8 bases between. CDR1 is SNHLY, CDR2 FYNNEI, per germline. CDR3 sequence reads: CASTGLETQYF. As DNA, the CDR3 is TGTGCCAGCACGGGACTGGAGACCCAGTACTTC.

CDR3 nucleotides: TGTGCCAGCAGTTTGAGGGATGGGGGGTCCTACGAGCAGTACTTC. Protein product: CASSLRDGGSYEQYF. V usage is TRBV27 and J usage is TRBJ2-7; TRBD2 might be the D (6 bases). The CDR3 loop spans 15 amino acids. The germline gives CDR1 MNHEY, CDR2 SMNVEV (reference sequence). V lost 3 bases and J lost 1, with 13 bases in between.

The chain uses TRBV12-5 and TRBJ2-5; 8 bases map to TRBD1. The CDR3 totals 18 residues. The germline V gene encodes CDR1 LGHNT and CDR2 FRNRAP. J lost 5 bases, V lost 1 base, and 15 bases had no gene match. For the CDR3, the DNA is TGTGCTAGTGGTTTGGCCGTCAAGGGACAGGTAGGTTTTGAGACCCAGTACTTC. Translated: CASGLAVKGQVGFETQYF.